Listed below are T cell receptor beta chains from one sample, sequenced in a study of type 1 regulatory T cells. Their antigens remain unidentified. One entry per CDR3 protein, called by TCRdb with MiXCR from the reads. Of about 42,000 distinct CDR3 sequences listed, less than 15% are singletons. The sample taken for sequencing was cultured non-Tr1 T cells, either the whole culture or a sorted T cell fraction (not recorded which). The receptors were sampled from a human donor in good health. Both conserved end residues are part of each CDR3. Each record gives: clone size, J gene, V gene, CDR3 protein. Expanded clones are given a class, and other clones once, few, many or no size at all.

abundance: NA; j_gene: TRBJ2-5; v_gene: TRBV6-9; CDR3aa: CASSPGQGARKETQYF
abundance: NA; j_gene: TRBJ2-3; v_gene: TRBV18; CDR3aa: CASSPPGTDTQYF
abundance: many; j_gene: TRBJ2-1; v_gene: TRBV5-1; CDR3aa: CASSLDTGSYNEQFF
abundance: NA; j_gene: TRBJ2-2; v_gene: TRBV7-3; CDR3aa: CASSSRPAGELFF
abundance: NA; j_gene: TRBJ1-1; v_gene: TRBV24-1; CDR3aa: CATSDPRGEAFF
abundance: NA; j_gene: TRBJ1-6; v_gene: TRBV10-3; CDR3aa: CAISEDRAGSPLHF
abundance: many; j_gene: TRBJ2-7; v_gene: TRBV25-1; CDR3aa: CASSKQGAYEQYF
abundance: few; j_gene: TRBJ2-6; v_gene: TRBV7-2; CDR3aa: CASSLSRISGANVLTF
abundance: NA; j_gene: TRBJ2-3; v_gene: TRBV7-3; CDR3aa: CASSPALGSTDTQYF
abundance: many; j_gene: TRBJ1-5; v_gene: TRBV20-1; CDR3aa: CSGVRDFGNQPQHF
abundance: few; j_gene: TRBJ2-2; v_gene: TRBV7-9; CDR3aa: CASSLFGNTGELFF
abundance: few; j_gene: TRBJ2-5; v_gene: TRBV7-2; CDR3aa: CASSFISAGGPETQYF
abundance: few; j_gene: TRBJ1-4; v_gene: TRBV5-6; CDR3aa: CASSNRVAEKLFF
abundance: many; j_gene: TRBJ2-4; v_gene: TRBV20-1; CDR3aa: CSAVKGGGSIQYF
abundance: many; j_gene: TRBJ2-1; v_gene: TRBV7-9; CDR3aa: CASSESPGGTSYNEQFF
abundance: many; j_gene: TRBJ2-5; v_gene: TRBV20-1; CDR3aa: CSADRGETQYF
abundance: NA; j_gene: TRBJ2-3; v_gene: TRBV19; CDR3aa: CASSSPGADTQYF
abundance: NA; j_gene: TRBJ2-5; v_gene: TRBV10-2; CDR3aa: CASKTGTWGGTQYF
abundance: few; j_gene: TRBJ2-3; v_gene: TRBV6-5; CDR3aa: CASRQQGGGTDTQYF
abundance: many; j_gene: TRBJ1-1; v_gene: TRBV20-1; CDR3aa: CSAKGENTEAFF
abundance: many; j_gene: TRBJ1-2; v_gene: TRBV5-1; CDR3aa: CASSLEDLYGYTF
abundance: NA; j_gene: TRBJ2-1; v_gene: TRBV6-5; CDR3aa: CASSYSEYNEQFF
abundance: NA; j_gene: TRBJ2-1; v_gene: TRBV3-1; CDR3aa: CASSPPRGLTYHEQFF
abundance: few; j_gene: TRBJ1-5; v_gene: TRBV3-1; CDR3aa: CASSQRQSNQPQHF
abundance: many; j_gene: TRBJ2-2; v_gene: TRBV12-3/TRBV12-4; CDR3aa: CASSFLSSGPGELFF